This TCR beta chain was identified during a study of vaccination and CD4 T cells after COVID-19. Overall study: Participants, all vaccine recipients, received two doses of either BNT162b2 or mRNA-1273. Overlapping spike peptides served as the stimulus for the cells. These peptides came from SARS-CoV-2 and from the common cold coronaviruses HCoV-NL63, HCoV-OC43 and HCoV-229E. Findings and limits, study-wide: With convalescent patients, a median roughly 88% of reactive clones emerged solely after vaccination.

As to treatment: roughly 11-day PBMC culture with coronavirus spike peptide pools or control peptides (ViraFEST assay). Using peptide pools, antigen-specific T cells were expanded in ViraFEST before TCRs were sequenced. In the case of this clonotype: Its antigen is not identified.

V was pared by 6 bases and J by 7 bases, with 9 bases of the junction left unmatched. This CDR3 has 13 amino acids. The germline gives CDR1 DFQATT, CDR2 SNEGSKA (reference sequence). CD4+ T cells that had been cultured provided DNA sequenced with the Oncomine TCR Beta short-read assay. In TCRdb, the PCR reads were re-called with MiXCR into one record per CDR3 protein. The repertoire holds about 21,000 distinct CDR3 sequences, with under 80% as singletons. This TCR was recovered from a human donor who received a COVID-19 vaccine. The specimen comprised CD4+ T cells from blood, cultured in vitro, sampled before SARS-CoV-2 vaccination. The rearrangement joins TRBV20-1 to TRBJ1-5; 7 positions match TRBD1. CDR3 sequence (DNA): TGCAGTGCCAGCGGCACAGGGGAACAGCCCCAGCATTTT. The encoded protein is CSASGTGEQPQHF.